The entry below gives a single T cell receptor beta chain sequence along with its context. Its antigen is unknown. No much larger clonotype is one base removed from it; base qualities were not supplied. CDR1 and CDR2 are read off the germline V gene as MNHEY and SVGEGT. Inclusive of the bounding cysteine and phenylalanine, the CDR3 is 14 residues long. Only the CDR3 DNA stays, 42 bases, in frame from base 1. V is shortened by 4 bases, J by 9 bases, and the region joining them spans 18 bases. This record comes from a study of T cell responses to AZD1222 COVID-19 vaccine (dated by TCRdb to about 2021). As for the study more broadly: Because spike-specific TCR depth and breadth did not differ between the two schedules, AZD1222 recipients who got a second dose at roughly 4 weeks were pooled with those who got a second dose at roughly 12 weeks. TCR sequencing covered some 240 trial participants: 200 to 220 given two doses of AZD1222 and about 26 given two doses of MenACWY control vaccine. Trial participants were enrolled by age into 18-55, 56-69 and 70-plus year subgroups, with roughly 160, 29 and 62 TCR-sequenced participants respectively.

Overall study outcomes, separate from this receptor: The whole spike protein was spanned by vaccine-associated CD4 TCRs, and dominant responses were seen in regions 160-218 and 743-854. Because no samples from the day 14 peak response were available, repertoires could be characterized only after the peak T cell response. In the small 56-69-year group, the increase in depth fell short of significance, most likely because of low power. After two AZD1222 doses, both the breadth and the depth of spike-specific TCRs were significantly higher than at day 0 and than in MenACWY recipients. Most participants were white British and females outnumbered males, and the authors suggested that clonal diversity may have been underestimated. Epitopes outside the regions mutated in the B.1.351 and B.1.1.7 variants were reportedly recognized by nearly half of the unique spike-specific TCRs. Only a handful of AZD1222 recipients were SARS-CoV-2 seropositive at baseline, limiting conclusions about previously exposed vaccinees.

The CDR3 regions of human TCRbeta chains were analyzed by immunosequencing. In the original analysis: Repertoire TCRs were matched against a reference library of SARS-CoV-2-specific TCRs generated with the MIRA antigen-specificity platform. Breadth was defined as the fraction of unique TCRs that were SARS-CoV-2-associated, and depth was defined as the fraction of total T cells that were SARS-CoV-2-associated. Using the MIRA data, each spike-specific TCR was mapped to the spike region that the TCR reacts to and placed in a CD4 or CD8 class. Log10-transformed breadth and depth values were compared by one-way ANOVA with Sidak's multiple comparisons tests. TCRdb limited this immuneACCESS table to in-frame rearrangements with V and J called. A share of clones is missing; checked studies link under half to unresolved V genes, and the rest is unexplained. V and J calls and clone size come straight from that table; D and trimming were deduced from the DNA. This sample lists 200,000 to 300,000 clones; more than 85% were detected once. The top ten hold roughly 0.5% of the sample.

Reading the label with the study, this specimen's time point is: baseline before first vaccination. Samples from vaccinated people were obtained from the UK trials COV001 and COV002, which included a single-blind randomized controlled phase 2/3 trial of AZD1222 (ChAdOx1 nCoV-19) in healthy adults. For TCRbeta chain sequencing, PBMC samples from trial participants were taken at day 0 and at day 28 after the second dose. The sequenced sample was peripheral blood, obtained on day 0 of AZD1222 vaccination. The chain was built from TRBV6-2 or TRBV6-3 and TRBJ1-1; no D gene is confidently identified. The clonotype was recovered from an adult in good health. DNA sequence: TGTGCCAGCAGTTCTGACCGAGTCACCTTACAAGCTTTCTTT. Its coded protein is CASSSDRVTLQAFF.